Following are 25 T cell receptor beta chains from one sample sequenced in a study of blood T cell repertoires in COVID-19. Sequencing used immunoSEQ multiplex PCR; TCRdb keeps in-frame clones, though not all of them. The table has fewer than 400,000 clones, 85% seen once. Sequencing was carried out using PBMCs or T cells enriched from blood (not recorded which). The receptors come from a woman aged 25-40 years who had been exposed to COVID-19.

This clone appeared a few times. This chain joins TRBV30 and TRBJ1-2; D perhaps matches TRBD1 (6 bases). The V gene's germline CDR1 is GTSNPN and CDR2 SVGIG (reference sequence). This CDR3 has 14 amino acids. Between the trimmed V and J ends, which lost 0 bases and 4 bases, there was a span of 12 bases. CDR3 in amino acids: CAWSVPGQLYGYTF. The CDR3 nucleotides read TGTGCCTGGAGTGTCCCGGGACAACTCTATGGCTACACCTTC.

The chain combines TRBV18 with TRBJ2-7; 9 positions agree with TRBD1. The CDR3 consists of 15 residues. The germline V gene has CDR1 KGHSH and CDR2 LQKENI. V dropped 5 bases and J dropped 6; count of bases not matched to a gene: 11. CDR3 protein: CASSRSGQGMGEQYF. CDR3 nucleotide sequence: TGTGCCAGCTCAAGGTCGGGACAGGGAATGGGCGAGCAGTACTTC. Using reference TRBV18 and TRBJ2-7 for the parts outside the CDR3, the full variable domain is NAGVMQNPRHLVRRRGQEARLRCSPMKGHSHVYWYRQLPEEGLKFMVYLQKENIIDESGMPKERFSAEFPKEGPSILRIQQVVRGDSAAYFCASSRSGQGMGEQYFGPGTRLTVT.

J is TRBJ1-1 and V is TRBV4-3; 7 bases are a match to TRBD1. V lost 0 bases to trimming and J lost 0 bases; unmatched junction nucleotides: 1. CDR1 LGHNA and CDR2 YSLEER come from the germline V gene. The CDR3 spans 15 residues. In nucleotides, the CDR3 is TGCGCCAGCAGCCAAGATGACAGGGTGAACACTGAAGCTTTCTTT. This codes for CASSQDDRVNTEAFF.

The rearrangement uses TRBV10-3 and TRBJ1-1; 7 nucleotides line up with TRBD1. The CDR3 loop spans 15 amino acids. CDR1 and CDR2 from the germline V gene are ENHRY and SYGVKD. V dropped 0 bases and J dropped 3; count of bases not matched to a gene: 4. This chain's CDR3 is CAISESTGSDTEAFF. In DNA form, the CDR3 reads TGTGCCATCAGTGAGTCGACAGGGAGCGACACTGAAGCTTTCTTT.

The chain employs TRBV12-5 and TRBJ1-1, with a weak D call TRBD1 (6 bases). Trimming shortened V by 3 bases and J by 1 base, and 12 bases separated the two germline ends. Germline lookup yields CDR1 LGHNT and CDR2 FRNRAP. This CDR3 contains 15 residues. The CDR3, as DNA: TGTGCTAGTGGTTTAAGCCAGGGGAGGAACACTGAAGCTTTCTTT. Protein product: CASGLSQGRNTEAFF. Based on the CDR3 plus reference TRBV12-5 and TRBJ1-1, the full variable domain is DARVTQTPRHKVTEMGQEVTMRCQPILGHNTVFWYRQTMMQGLELLAYFRNRAPLDDSGMPKDRFSAEMPDATLATLKIQPSEPRDSAVYFCASGLSQGRNTEAFFGQGTRLTVV.

The CDR3 nucleotides are TGTGCCAGCAGGGGACAGGACACAACTAATGAAAAACTGTTTTTT. This codes for CASRGQDTTNEKLFF. The genes are TRBV2 and TRBJ1-4; 8 bases line up with TRBD1. Unmatched junction bases numbered 3, after V lost 6 bases and J lost 0 bases. The CDR3 runs to 15 residues. Germline V gene sequence: CDR1 SNHLY, CDR2 FYNNEI. The whole variable domain, filled in from reference TRBV2 and TRBJ1-4, reads EPEVTQTPSHQVTQMGQEVILRCVPISNHLYFYWYRQILGQKVEFLVSFYNNEISEKSEIFDDQFSVERPDGSNFTLKIRSTKLEDSAMYFCASRGQDTTNEKLFFGSGTQLSVL.

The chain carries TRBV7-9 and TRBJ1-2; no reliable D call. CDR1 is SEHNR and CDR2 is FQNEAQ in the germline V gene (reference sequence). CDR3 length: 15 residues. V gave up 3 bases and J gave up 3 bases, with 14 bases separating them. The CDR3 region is CASSFGTNSDYGYTF. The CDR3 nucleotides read TGTGCCAGCAGCTTTGGAACTAATTCAGACTATGGCTACACCTTC.

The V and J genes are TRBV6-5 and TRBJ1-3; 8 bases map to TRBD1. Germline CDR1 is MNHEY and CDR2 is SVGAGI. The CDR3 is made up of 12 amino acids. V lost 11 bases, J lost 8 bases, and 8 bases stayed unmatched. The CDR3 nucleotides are TGTGCCGGAAGGACAGGGTCATACACCATATATTTT. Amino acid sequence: CAGRTGSYTIYF.

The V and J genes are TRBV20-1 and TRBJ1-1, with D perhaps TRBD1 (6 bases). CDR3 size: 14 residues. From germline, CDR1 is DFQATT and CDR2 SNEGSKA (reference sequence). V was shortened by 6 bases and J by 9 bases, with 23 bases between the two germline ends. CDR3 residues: CSASQGLSSFQAFF. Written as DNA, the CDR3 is TGCAGTGCCAGTCAGGGGCTTAGCAGCTTTCAAGCTTTCTTT.

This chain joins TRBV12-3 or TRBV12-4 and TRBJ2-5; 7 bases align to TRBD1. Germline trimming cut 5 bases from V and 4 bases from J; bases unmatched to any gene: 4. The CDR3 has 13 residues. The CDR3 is CASSPYRGETQYF. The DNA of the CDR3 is TGTGCCAGCAGTCCATACAGGGGAGAGACCCAGTACTTC.

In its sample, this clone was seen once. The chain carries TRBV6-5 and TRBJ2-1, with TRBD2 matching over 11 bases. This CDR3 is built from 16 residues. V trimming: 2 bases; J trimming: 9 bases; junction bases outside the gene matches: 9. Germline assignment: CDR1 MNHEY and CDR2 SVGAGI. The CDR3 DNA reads TGTGCCAGCAGTTACATTGCTAGCGGGGGGCCGGGTGAGCAGTTCTTC. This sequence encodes CASSYIASGGPGEQFF.

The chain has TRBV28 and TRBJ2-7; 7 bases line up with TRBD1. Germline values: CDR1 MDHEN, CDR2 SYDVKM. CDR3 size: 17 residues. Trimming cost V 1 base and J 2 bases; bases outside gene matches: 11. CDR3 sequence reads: CASSLFKPGQRAYEQYF. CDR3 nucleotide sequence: TGTGCCAGCAGTTTATTTAAACCGGGACAGCGAGCCTACGAGCAGTACTTC.

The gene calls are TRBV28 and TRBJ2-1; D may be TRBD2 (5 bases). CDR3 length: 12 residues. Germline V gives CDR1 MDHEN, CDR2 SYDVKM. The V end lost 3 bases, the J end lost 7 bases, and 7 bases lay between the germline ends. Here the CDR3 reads CASSFSGNEQFF. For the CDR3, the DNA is TGTGCCAGCAGTTTCTCGGGAAATGAGCAGTTCTTC.

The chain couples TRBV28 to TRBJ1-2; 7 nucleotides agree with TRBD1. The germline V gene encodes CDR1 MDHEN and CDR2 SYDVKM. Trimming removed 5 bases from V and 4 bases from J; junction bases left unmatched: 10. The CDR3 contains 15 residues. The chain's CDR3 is CASSPNPGTAYGYTF. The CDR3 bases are TGTGCCAGCAGTCCCAACCCCGGGACAGCCTATGGCTACACCTTC.

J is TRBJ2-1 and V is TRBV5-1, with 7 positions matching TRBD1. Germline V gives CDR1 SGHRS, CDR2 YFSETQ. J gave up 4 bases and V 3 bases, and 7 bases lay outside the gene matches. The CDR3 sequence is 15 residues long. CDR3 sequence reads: CASSSDRAGYNEQFF. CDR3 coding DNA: TGCGCCAGCAGCTCCGACAGGGCAGGTTACAATGAGCAGTTCTTC.

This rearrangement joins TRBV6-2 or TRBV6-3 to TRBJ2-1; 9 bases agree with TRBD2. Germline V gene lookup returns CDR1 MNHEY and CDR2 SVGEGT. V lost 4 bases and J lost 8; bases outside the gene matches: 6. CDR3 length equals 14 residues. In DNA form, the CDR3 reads TGTGCCAGCAGTTTTGCGGGGGGGCCGGATGAGCAGTTCTTC. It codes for CASSFAGGPDEQFF.

The CDR3 spells CASSLDGGVNRDEQFF. For the CDR3, the DNA is TGCGCCAGCAGCCTGGACGGGGGAGTAAATAGGGATGAGCAGTTCTTC. The rearrangement links TRBV5-1 to TRBJ2-1; D is possibly TRBD2 (6 bases). This CDR3 comprises 16 residues. V was cut by 4 bases and J by 8 bases, with 22 bases left in between. Per the germline V gene, CDR1 is SGHRS and CDR2 is YFSETQ.

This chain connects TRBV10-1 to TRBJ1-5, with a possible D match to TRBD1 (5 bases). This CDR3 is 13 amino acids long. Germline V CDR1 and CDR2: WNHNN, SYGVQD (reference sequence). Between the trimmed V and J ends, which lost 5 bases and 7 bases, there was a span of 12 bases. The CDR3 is CASSQGVGQPQHF. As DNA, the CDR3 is TGCGCCAGCAGTCAGGGTGTAGGCCAGCCCCAGCATTTT.

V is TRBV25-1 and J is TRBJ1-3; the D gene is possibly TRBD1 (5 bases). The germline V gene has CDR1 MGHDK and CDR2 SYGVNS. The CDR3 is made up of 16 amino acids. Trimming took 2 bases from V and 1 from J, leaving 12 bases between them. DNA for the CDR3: TGTGCCAGCAGTGAACGCGCAGGGAATTCTGGAAACACCATATATTTT. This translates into CASSERAGNSGNTIYF.

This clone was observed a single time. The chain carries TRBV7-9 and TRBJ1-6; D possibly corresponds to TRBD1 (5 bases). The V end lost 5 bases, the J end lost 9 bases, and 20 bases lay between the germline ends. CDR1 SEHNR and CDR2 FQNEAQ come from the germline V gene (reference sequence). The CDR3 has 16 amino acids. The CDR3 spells CASSPTQRGWGSPLHF. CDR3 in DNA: TGTGCCAGCAGCCCCACTCAACGGGGGTGGGGTTCACCCCTCCACTTT.

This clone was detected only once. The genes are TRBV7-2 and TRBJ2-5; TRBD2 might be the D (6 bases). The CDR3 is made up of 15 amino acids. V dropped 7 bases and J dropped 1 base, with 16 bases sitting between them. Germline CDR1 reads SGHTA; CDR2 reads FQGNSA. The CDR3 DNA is TGTGCCAGCATCAATTTGGGGGGTTTCCAAGAGACCCAGTACTTC. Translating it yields CASINLGGFQETQYF.

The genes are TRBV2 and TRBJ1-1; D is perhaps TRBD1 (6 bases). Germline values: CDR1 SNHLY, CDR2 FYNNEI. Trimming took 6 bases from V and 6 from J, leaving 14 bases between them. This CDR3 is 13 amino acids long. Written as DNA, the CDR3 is TGTGCCAGCAGAGCCACAGGGAGGGCTGAAGCTTTCTTT. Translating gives CASRATGRAEAFF.

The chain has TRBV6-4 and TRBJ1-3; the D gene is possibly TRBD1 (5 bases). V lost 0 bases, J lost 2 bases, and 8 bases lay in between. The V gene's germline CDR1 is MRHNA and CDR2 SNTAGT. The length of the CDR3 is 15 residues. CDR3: CASSDSGRAGNTIYF. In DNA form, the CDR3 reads TGTGCCAGCAGTGACTCGGGCAGGGCTGGAAACACCATATATTTT.

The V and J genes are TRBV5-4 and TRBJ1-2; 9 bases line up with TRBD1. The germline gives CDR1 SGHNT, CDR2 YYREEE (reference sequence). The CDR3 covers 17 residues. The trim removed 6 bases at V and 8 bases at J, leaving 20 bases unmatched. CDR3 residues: CASILDPTRGQGQGYTF. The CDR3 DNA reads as TGTGCCAGCATTTTAGACCCCACTAGGGGACAGGGCCAAGGCTACACCTTC.

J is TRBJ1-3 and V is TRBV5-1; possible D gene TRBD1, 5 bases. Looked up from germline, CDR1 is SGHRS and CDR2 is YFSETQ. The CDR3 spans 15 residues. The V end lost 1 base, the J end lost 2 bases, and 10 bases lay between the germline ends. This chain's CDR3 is CASSLNWGAGNTIYF. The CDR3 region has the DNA TGCGCCAGCAGCTTGAATTGGGGGGCTGGAAACACCATATATTTT.